Below are 3 T cell receptor beta chains sequenced from a single sample in a study of blood T cell repertoires in COVID-19. Only in-frame clones appear in the TCRdb table, and some are missing; sequencing was by immunoSEQ multiplex PCR. Here the sample spans about 180,000 clones, roughly nine tenths being singletons. Sequenced material: peripheral blood. These receptors originate from a man aged 18 to 35 who had recovered from COVID-19.

The CDR3 nucleotides read TGTGCCAGCAGACCCGCCACAGGGTTCCATCAGCCCCAGCATTTT. Its protein product is CASRPATGFHQPQHF. The chain employs TRBV27 and TRBJ1-5; a possible D gene is TRBD1 (6 bases). Trimming took off 6 bases at V and 5 bases at J, with 17 bases between the two ends. The CDR3 loop spans 15 amino acids. Germline V gene sequence: CDR1 MNHEY, CDR2 SMNVEV (reference sequence).

CDR3 sequence (DNA): TGCGCCAGCAGCCTCGACACATCCTACGAGCAGTACTTC. Protein: CASSLDTSYEQYF. This rearrangement joins TRBV4-3 to TRBJ2-7; D is ambiguous. Germline CDR1 reads LGHNA; CDR2 reads YSLEER. Trimming removed 4 bases from V and 1 base from J, with 8 bases in between. There are 13 residues in the CDR3.

This clone came up once. The CDR3 DNA reads TGTGCCAGCAGTTACTCGAAGGGGTCCCTCTCCGAGCAGTACTTC. Translating gives CASSYSKGSLSEQYF. The V call is TRBV6-2 or TRBV6-3, the J call TRBJ2-7, with D perhaps matching TRBD1 (5 bases). The germline CDR1 and CDR2 sequences are MNHEY and SVGEGT. The CDR3 extends over 15 amino acids. The V end was cut by 0 bases, the J end by 6 bases, with 15 bases between.